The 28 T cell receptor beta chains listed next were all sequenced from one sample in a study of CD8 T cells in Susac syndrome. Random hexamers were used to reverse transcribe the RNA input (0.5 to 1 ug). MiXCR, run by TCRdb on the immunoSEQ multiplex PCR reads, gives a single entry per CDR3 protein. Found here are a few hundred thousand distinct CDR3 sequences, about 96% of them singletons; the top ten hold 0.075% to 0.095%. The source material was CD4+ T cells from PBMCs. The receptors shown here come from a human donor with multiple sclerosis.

The CDR3 coding sequence is TGTGCTAGTGGTTTGTCTACAGATACGCAGTATTTT. This translates into CASGLSTDTQYF. The rearrangement uses TRBV12-5 and TRBJ2-3; D is unclear. Germline assignment: CDR1 LGHNT and CDR2 FRNRAP. Trimming left V 2 bases short and J 3 bases short, with 3 bases between. The CDR3 runs 12 residues. Full variable domain (missing parts from reference TRBV12-5 and TRBJ2-3): DARVTQTPRHKVTEMGQEVTMRCQPILGHNTVFWYRQTMMQGLELLAYFRNRAPLDDSGMPKDRFSAEMPDATLATLKIQPSEPRDSAVYFCASGLSTDTQYFGPGTRLTVL.

CDR3 in amino acids: CSVSTSGSPNEQYF. The CDR3 DNA reads as TGCAGCGTTTCGACTAGCGGGAGTCCCAACGAGCAGTACTTC. V gene TRBV29-1 combines with J gene TRBJ2-7; 12 positions match TRBD2. The ends lost 5 bases at V and 5 bases at J; junction bases unmatched: 7. The CDR3 consists of 14 residues. Looked up from germline, CDR1 is SQVTM and CDR2 is ANQGSEA.

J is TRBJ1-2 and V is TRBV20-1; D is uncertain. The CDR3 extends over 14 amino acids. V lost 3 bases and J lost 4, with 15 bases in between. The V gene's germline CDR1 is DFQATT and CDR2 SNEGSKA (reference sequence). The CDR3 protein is CSARPNGVGYGYTF. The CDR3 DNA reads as TGCAGTGCTAGGCCAAACGGGGTTGGCTATGGCTACACCTTC.

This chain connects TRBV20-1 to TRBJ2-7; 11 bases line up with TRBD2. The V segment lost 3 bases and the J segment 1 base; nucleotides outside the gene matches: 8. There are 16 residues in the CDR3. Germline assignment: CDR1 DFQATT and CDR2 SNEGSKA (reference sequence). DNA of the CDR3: TGCAGTGCTAGCCTAGTTACTAGCGGGAGTTCCTACGAGCAGTACTTC. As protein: CSASLVTSGSSYEQYF.

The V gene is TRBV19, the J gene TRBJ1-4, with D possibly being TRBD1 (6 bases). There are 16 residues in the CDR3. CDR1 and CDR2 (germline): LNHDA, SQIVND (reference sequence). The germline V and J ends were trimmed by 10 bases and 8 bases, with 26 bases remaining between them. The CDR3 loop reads CATTMGTGLEGEKLFF. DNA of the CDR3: TGTGCCACCACGATGGGAACAGGGCTCGAAGGGGAAAAACTGTTTTTT.

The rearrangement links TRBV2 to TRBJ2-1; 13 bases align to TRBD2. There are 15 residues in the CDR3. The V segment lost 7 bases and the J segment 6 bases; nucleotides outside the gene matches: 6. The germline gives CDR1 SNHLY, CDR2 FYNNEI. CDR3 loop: CASTPTSGGLNEQFF. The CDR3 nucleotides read TGTGCCAGCACCCCGACTAGCGGGGGGCTCAATGAGCAGTTCTTC.

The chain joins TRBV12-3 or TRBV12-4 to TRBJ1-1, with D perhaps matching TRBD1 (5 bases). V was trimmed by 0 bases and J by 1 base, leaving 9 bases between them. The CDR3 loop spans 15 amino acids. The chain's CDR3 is CASSLAKQANTEAFF. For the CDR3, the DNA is TGTGCCAGCAGTTTAGCGAAACAGGCGAACACTGAAGCTTTCTTT.

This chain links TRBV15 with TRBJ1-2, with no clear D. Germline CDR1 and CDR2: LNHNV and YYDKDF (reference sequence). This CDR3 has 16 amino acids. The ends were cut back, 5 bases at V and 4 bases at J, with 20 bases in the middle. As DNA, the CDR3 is TGTGCCACCAGCCATAGGACTGTCGACGAGGGCTATGGCTACACCTTC. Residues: CATSHRTVDEGYGYTF.

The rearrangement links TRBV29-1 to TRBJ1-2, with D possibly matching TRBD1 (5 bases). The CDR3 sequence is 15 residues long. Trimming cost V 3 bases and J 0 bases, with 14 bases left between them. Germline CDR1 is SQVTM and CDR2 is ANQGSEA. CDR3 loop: CSVEPTMGANYGYTF. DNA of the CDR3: TGCAGCGTTGAGCCGACAATGGGGGCTAACTATGGCTACACCTTC.

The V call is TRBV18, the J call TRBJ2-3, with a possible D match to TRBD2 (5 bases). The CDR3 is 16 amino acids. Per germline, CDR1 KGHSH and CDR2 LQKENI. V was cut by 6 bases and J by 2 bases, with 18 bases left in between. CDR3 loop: CASSYQVAGSTDTQYF. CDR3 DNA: TGTGCCAGCTCCTACCAGGTTGCGGGCTCCACAGATACGCAGTATTTT.

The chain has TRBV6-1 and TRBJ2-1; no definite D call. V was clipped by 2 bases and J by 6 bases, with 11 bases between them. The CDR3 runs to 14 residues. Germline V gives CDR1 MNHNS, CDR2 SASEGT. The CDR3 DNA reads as TGTGCCAGCAGTGAACAGGTGATTTCCAATGAGCAGTTCTTC. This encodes CASSEQVISNEQFF.

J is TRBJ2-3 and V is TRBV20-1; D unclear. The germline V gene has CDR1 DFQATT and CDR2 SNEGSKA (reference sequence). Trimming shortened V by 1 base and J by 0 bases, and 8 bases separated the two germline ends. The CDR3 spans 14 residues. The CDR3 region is CSARVSSSTDTQYF. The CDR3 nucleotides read TGCAGTGCTAGAGTTTCATCTAGCACAGATACGCAGTATTTT.

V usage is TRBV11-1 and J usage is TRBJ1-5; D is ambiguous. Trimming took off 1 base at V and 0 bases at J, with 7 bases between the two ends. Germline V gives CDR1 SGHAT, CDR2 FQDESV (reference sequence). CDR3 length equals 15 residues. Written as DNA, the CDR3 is TGTGCCAGCAGCTTAGGTGCGGGTAGCAATCAGCCCCAGCATTTT. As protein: CASSLGAGSNQPQHF.

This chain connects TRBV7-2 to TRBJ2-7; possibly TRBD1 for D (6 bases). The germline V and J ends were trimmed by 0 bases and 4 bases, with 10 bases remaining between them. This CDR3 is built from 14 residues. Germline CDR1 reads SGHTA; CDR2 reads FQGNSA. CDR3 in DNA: TGTGCCAGCAGCTTAGCGTTCCAGGGGTACGAGCAGTACTTC. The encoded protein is CASSLAFQGYEQYF.

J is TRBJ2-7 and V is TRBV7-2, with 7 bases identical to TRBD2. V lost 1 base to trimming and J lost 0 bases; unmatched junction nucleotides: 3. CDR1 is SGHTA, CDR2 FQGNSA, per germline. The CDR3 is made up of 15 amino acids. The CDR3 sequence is CASSLGGGTSYEQYF. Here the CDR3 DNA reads TGTGCCAGCAGCTTAGGGGGGGGTACCTCCTACGAGCAGTACTTC.

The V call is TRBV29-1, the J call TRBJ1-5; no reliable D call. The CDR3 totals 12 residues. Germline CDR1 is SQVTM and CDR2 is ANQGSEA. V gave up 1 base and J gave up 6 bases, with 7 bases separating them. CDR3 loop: CSVEAPGQPQHF. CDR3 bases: TGCAGCGTTGAAGCTCCCGGTCAGCCCCAGCATTTT.

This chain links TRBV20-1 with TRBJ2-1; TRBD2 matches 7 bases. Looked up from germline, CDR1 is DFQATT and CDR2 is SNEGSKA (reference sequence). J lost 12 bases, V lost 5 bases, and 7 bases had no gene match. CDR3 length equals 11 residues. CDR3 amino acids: CSALEREGQFF. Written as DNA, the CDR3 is TGCAGTGCTCTGGAGCGGGAAGGGCAGTTCTTC.

CDR3 residues: CASSWRGGETQYF. The DNA of the CDR3 is TGTGCCAGTAGTTGGAGGGGCGGAGAGACCCAGTACTTC. The chain is built from TRBV19 and TRBJ2-5, with TRBD2 as a possible D gene (6 bases). V lost 5 bases and J 4 bases, leaving 11 bases between the germline ends. This CDR3 spans 13 amino acids. CDR1 and CDR2 from the germline V gene are LNHDA and SQIVND (reference sequence). Using reference TRBV19 and TRBJ2-5 for the parts outside the CDR3, the full variable domain is DGGITQSPKYLFRKEGQNVTLSCEQNLNHDAMYWYRQDPGQGLRLIYYSQIVNDFQKGDIAEGYSVSREKKESFPLTVTSAQKNPTAFYLCASSWRGGETQYFGPGTRLLVL.

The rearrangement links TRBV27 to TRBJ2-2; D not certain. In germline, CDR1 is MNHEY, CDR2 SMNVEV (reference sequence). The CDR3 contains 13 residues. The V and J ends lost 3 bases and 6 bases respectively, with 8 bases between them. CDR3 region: CASSFTLPGELFF. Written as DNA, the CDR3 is TGTGCCAGCAGTTTCACTCTACCCGGGGAGCTGTTTTTT.

The CDR3 here is CAWRSAPQNYGYTF. The DNA for the CDR3 is TGTGCCTGGAGATCGGCGCCGCAAAACTATGGCTACACCTTC. The chain is built from TRBV30 and TRBJ1-2; D gene ambiguous. V dropped 3 bases and J dropped 2 bases, with 13 bases sitting between them. Germline V lookup: CDR1 GTSNPN, CDR2 SVGIG (reference sequence). This CDR3 is 14 amino acids long.

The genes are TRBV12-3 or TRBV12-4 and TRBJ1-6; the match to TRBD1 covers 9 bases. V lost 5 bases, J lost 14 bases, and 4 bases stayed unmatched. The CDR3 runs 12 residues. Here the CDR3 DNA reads TGTGCCAGCAGTGGACAGGGGCCTACCCTCCACTTT. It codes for CASSGQGPTLHF.

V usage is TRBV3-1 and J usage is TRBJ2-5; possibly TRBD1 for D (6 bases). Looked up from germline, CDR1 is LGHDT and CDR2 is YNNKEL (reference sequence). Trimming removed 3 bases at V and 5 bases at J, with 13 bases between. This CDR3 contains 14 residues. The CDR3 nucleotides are TGTGCCAGCAGCCATCGAGGGGGTATGGAGACCCAGTACTTC. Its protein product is CASSHRGGMETQYF.

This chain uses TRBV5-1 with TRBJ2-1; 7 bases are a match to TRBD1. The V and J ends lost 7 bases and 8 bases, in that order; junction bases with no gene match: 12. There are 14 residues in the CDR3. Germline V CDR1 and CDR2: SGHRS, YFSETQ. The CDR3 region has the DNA TGCGCCAGCGGTCGGGACAGCCCGTCCCATGAGCAGTTCTTC. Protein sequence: CASGRDSPSHEQFF.

The CDR3 loop reads CASTQGAGTALYF. Written as DNA, the CDR3 is TGTGCCAGCACCCAGGGAGCGGGGACGGCCCTGTACTTC. V is TRBV12-3 or TRBV12-4 and J is TRBJ2-7; 7 nucleotides line up with TRBD2. The CDR3 spans 13 residues. V trimming: 7 bases; J trimming: 12 bases; junction bases outside the gene matches: 15.

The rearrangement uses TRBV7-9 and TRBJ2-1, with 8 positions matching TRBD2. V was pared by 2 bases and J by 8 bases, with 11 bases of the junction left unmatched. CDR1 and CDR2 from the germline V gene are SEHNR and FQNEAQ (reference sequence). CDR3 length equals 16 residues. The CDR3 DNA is TGTGCCAGCAGCTTACACGCGGGAGGAGGATTCGATGAGCAGTTCTTC. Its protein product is CASSLHAGGGFDEQFF.

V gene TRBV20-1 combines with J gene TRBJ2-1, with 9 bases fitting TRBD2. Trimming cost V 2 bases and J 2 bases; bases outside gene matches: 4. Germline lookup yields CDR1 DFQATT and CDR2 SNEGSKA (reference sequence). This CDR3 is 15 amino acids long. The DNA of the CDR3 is TGCAGTGCTAGACTAGCGGGAAGCCCCTACAATGAGCAGTTCTTC. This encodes CSARLAGSPYNEQFF.

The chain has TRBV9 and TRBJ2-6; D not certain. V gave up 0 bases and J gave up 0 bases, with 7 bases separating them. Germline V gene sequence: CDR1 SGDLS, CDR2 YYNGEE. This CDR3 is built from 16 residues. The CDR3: CASSVADFSGANVLTF. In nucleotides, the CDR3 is TGTGCCAGCAGCGTAGCTGACTTCTCTGGGGCCAACGTCCTGACTTTC.

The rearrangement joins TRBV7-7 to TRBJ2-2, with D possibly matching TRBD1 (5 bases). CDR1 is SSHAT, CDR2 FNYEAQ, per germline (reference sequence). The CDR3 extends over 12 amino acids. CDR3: CAKLGRTGELFF. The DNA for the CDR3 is TGTGCTAAGCTGGGGCGGACCGGGGAGCTGTTTTTT.